Listed below are T cell receptor beta chains from one sample, sequenced in a study of OX40 agonist ivuxolimab in advanced cancers. This table comes from immunoSEQ multiplex PCR, and its TCRdb copy is limited to in-frame clones, with some not included. The table shows around 15,000 clones, with 78% occurring only once. The input for sequencing was CD4+ or CD8+ T cells sorted from blood, taken in a trial of the OX40 agonist ivuxolimab. The receptors shown here come from an adult with an advanced solid tumor such as melanoma, head and neck, liver or kidney cancer. Each CDR3 is given with its conserved first and last residue. The D gene is left open where the match is weak.

v_gene	j_gene	d_gene	CDR3aa
TRBV9	TRBJ1-6	TRBD1	CASSVSGDSSNSPLHF
TRBV27	TRBJ2-3	-	CASSEGGLPGDTQYF
TRBV7-3	TRBJ1-5	-	CASSLGQTNQPQHF
TRBV11-2	TRBJ1-2	-	CASSFRSDYGYTF
TRBV9	TRBJ2-1	-	CASSVSGITPNEQFF
TRBV5-6	TRBJ1-1	TRBD1	CASSARGQGGTEAFF
TRBV6-5	TRBJ2-7	TRBD1	CASSPTGTGVYGQYF
TRBV5-4	TRBJ2-7	TRBD1	CASSYGTGTYEQYF
TRBV5-6	TRBJ1-2	TRBD1	CASSRQGDYGYTF
TRBV13	TRBJ2-3	-	CASSLEGLTNRTDTQYF
TRBV27	TRBJ2-4	TRBD1	CASSKGQGTAKNIQYF
TRBV28	TRBJ2-7	-	CASRTQDSTYEQYF
TRBV9	TRBJ2-7	-	CASSVGGGRDYEQYF
TRBV6-6	TRBJ1-2	-	CASSPFPGEDGYTF
TRBV2	TRBJ2-5	-	CASSEERGGVETQYF
TRBV18	TRBJ2-1	-	CASSPPWFVEQFF
TRBV27	-	TRBD2	CASSLLGGGWAYEQYF
TRBV11-2	TRBJ1-1	-	CASSLDPGSLNTEAFF
TRBV18	TRBJ2-1	-	CASSPSPRGSYNEQFF
TRBV25-1	TRBJ2-3	TRBD2	CASSEYTGGPAGVTQYF
TRBV30	TRBJ1-6	TRBD1	CAWSEGQGSFTAPLHF
TRBV9	TRBJ1-1	-	CASSAFLQSNTEAFF
TRBV15	TRBJ2-1	TRBD1	CATSRDRGQWNEQFF
TRBV23-1	TRBJ2-2	-	CASSHPRENTGELFF
TRBV7-9	TRBJ2-7	TRBD1	CASSPTGGGEQYF
TRBV5-6	TRBJ2-1	-	CASSLGLGREYNEQFF
TRBV27	TRBJ2-7	TRBD1	CASKWTGGVKEQYF
TRBV7-9	TRBJ1-2	-	CASSLLREGDGYTF
TRBV5-5	TRBJ2-7	-	CASSLGRTEQYF
TRBV18	TRBJ2-2	TRBD2	CASSPGTSGAPDTGELFF
TRBV18	TRBJ2-1	TRBD1	CASSPGQGTYNEQFF
TRBV5-4	TRBJ2-7	TRBD1	CASSAPGTGENYEQYF
TRBV29-1	TRBJ2-5	-	CSVEDLVNYETQYF
TRBV9	TRBJ2-6	-	CASSVVSGANVLTF
TRBV7-4	TRBJ2-7	-	CASSVGQGSSYEQYF
TRBV19	TRBJ2-2	TRBD1	CATGQGLSGELFF
TRBV5-5	TRBJ2-2	-	CASSLEQTLNTGELFF
TRBV11-3	TRBJ2-1	TRBD2	CASSVSGRAFNEQFF
TRBV5-1	TRBJ1-6	-	CASSPDRPIYNSPLHF
TRBV6-1	TRBJ2-7	-	CASSEGTGHYEQYF
TRBV5-4	TRBJ2-1	TRBD2	CASSSLLAGVNNEQFF
TRBV28	TRBJ1-1	-	CASSLKPQGTEAFF
TRBV13	TRBJ2-5	TRBD2	CASSLGPLAGGRETQYF
TRBV7-9	TRBJ1-5	TRBD1	CASSSTQLGQGNQPQHF
TRBV5-1	TRBJ2-3	TRBD2	CASGLAGLTDTQYF
TRBV29-1	TRBJ1-1	-	CSVEGDWGTTEAFF
TRBV19	TRBJ2-7	-	CASSIAGSSYEQYF
TRBV7-8	TRBJ2-7	-	CASSPSSYEQYF
TRBV9	TRBJ1-2	TRBD1	CASSVWNRGTYGYTF
TRBV28	TRBJ2-5	TRBD1	CASSSTRDRGRETQYF